This T cell receptor beta chain was sequenced for a study of T cell clonotyping in hematopoietic cell transplantation. The repertoire was sequenced with immunoSEQ multiplex PCR; TCRdb's copy has only in-frame clones and lacks some. The profile shows around 12,000 clones, approximately 80% of them singletons. Overall study results and limits: After transplant, recipient diversity fell while pathologically expanded clonotypes grew through day 180. Graft donor and pretransplant recipient Inverse Simpson Index values predicted broader posttransplant TCR diversity.

This CDR3 comprises 13 residues. V lost 3 bases and J lost 3, with 5 bases in between. Germline lookup yields CDR1 MRHNA and CDR2 SNTAGT. On this clone itself: Its cognate antigen is unknown.

The TCR sequence derives from a female patient aged 40 to 55 who had an allogeneic stem cell transplant from a related donor, so T cells may come from the graft donor. Some clones in this sample may be carry-over from other donors' samples. Material: PBMCs, obtained 100 days after allogeneic stem cell transplant. The chain joins TRBV6-4 to TRBJ2-2, with no clear D. The CDR3 sequence is CASSESYTGELFF. CDR3 DNA sequence: TGTGCCAGCAGTGAGAGTTACACCGGGGAGCTGTTTTTT.